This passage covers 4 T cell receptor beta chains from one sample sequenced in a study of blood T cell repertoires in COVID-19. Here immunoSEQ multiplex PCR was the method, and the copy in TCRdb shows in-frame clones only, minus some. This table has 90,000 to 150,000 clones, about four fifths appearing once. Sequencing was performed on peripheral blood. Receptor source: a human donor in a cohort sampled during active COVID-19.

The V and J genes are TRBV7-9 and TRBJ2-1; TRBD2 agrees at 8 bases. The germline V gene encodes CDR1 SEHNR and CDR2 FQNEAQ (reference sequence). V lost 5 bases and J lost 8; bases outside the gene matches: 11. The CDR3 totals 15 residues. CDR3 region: CASSPDDAGGHEQFF. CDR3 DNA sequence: TGTGCCAGCAGCCCAGATGACGCGGGGGGTCATGAGCAGTTCTTC.

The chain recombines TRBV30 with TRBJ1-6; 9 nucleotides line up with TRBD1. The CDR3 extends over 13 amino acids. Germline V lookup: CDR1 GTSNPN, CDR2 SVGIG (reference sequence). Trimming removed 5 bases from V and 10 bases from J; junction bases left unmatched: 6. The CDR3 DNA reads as TGTGCCTGGTCGGGACAGGGTAACTCACCCCTCCACTTT. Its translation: CAWSGQGNSPLHF.

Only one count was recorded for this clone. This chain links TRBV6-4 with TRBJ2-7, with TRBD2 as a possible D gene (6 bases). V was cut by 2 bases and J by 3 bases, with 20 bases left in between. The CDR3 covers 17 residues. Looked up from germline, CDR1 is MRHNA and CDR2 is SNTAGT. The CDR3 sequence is CASSDESSREPDYEQYF. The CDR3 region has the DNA TGTGCCAGCAGTGACGAATCCTCCCGGGAGCCAGACTACGAGCAGTACTTC.

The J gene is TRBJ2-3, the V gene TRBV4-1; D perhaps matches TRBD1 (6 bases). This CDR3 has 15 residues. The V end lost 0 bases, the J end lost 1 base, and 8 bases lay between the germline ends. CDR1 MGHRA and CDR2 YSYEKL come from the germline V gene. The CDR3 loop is CASSQEGAGTDTQYF. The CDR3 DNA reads TGCGCCAGCAGCCAAGAGGGGGCGGGCACAGATACGCAGTATTTT.